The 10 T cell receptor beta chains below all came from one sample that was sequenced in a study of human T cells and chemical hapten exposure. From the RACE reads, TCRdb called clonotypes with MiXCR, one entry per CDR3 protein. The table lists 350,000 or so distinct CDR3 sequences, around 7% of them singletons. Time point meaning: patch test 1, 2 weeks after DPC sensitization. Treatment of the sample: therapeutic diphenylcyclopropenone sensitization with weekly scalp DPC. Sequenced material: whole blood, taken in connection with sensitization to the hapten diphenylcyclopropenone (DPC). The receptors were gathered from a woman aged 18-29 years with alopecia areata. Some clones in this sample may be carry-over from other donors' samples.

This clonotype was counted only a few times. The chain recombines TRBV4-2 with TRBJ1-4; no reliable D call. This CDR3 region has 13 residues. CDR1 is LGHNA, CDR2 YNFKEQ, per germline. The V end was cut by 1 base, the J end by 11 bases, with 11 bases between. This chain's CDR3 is CASSQGREAKLFF. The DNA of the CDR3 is TGTGCCAGCAGCCAAGGTAGAGAGGCGAAACTGTTTTTT.

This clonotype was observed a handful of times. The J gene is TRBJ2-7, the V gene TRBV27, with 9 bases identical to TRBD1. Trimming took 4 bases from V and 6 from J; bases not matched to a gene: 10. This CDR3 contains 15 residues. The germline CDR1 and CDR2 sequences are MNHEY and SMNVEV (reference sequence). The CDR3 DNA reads TGTGCCAGCAGTTCGCACAGGGGGCAGGATTCCGAGCAGTACTTC. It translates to CASSSHRGQDSEQYF.

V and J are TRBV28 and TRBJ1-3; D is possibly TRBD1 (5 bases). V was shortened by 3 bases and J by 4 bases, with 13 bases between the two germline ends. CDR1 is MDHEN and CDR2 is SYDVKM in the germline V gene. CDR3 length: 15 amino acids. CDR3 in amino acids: CASSFARARGNTIYF. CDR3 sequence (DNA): TGTGCCAGCAGTTTCGCCAGGGCACGAGGAAACACCATATATTTT.

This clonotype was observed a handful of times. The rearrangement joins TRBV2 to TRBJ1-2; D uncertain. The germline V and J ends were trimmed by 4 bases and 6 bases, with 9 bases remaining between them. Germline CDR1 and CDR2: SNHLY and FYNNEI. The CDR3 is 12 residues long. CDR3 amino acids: CASSVEEDGYTF. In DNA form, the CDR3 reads TGTGCCAGCAGTGTAGAAGAGGATGGCTACACCTTC.

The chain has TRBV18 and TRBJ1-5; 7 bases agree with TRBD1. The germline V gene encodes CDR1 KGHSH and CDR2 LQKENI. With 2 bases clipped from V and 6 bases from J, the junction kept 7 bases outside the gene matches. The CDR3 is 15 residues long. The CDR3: CASSPVTGIVQPQHF. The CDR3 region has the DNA TGTGCCAGCTCACCAGTGACAGGGATCGTTCAGCCCCAGCATTTT.

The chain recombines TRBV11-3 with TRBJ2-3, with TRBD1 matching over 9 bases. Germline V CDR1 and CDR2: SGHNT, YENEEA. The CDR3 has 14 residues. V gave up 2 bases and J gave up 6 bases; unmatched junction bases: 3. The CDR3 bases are TGTGCCAGCAGCTTATACGGGACAGGGGATACGCAGTATTTT. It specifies CASSLYGTGDTQYF. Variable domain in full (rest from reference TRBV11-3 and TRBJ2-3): EAGVVQSPRYKIIEKKQPVAFWCNPISGHNTLYWYLQNLGQGPELLIRYENEEAVDDSQLPKDRFSAERLKGVDSTLKIQPAELGDSAVYLCASSLYGTGDTQYFGPGTRLTVL.

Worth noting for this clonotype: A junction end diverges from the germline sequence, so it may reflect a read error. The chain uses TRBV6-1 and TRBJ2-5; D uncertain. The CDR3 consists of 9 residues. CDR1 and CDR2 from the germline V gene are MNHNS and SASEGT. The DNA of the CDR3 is TGTGACAGCAGTAGTCCCCAGTACTTC. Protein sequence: CDSSSPQYF.

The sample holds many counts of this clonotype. The CDR3 DNA reads as TGTGCCAGCACCCAAGGACACGGCGGGGAGCTGTTTTTT. It translates to CASTQGHGGELFF. This rearrangement joins TRBV9 to TRBJ2-2, with TRBD1 as a possible D gene (5 bases). Germline V gene data show CDR1 as SGDLS and CDR2 as YYNGEE. This CDR3 is built from 13 residues. The V and J ends lost 6 bases and 7 bases respectively, with 13 bases between them.

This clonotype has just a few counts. The CDR3 loop reads CASSQGGSHKETQYF. CDR3 in DNA: TGCGCCAGCAGCCAAGGCGGGTCTCATAAAGAGACCCAGTACTTC. The rearrangement joins TRBV5-1 to TRBJ2-5; a weak D match, TRBD2 (5 bases). V was pared by 4 bases and J by 3 bases, with 16 bases between. The CDR3 totals 15 residues. Germline V lookup: CDR1 SGHRS, CDR2 YFSETQ.

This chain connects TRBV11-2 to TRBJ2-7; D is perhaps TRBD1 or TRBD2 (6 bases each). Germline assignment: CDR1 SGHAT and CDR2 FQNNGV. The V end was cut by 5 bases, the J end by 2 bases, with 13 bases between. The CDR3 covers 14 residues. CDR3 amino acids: CASSPGGRAYEQYF. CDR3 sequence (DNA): TGTGCCAGCAGCCCCGGGGGCAGAGCCTACGAGCAGTACTTC.